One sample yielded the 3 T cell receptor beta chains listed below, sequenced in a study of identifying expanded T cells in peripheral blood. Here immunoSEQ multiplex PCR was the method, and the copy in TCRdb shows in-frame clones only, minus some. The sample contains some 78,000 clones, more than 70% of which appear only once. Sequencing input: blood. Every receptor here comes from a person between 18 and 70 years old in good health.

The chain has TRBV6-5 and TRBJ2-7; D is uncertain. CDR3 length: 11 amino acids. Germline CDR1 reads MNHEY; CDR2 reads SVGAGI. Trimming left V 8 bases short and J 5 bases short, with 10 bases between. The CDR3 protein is CASARLDEQYF. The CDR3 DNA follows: TGTGCCAGCGCACGTTTGGACGAGCAGTACTTC.

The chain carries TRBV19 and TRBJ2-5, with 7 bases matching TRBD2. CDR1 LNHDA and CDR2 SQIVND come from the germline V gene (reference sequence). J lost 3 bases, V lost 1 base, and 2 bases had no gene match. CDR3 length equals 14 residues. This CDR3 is CASSIASGKETQYF. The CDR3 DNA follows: TGTGCCAGTAGTATAGCTAGCGGAAAAGAGACCCAGTACTTC.

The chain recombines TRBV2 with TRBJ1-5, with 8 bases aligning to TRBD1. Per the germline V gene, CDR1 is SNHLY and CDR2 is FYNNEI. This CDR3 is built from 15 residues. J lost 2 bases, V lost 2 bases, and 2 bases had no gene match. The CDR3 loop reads CASSEQGARNQPQHF. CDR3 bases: TGTGCCAGCAGTGAACAGGGGGCGCGCAATCAGCCCCAGCATTTT.